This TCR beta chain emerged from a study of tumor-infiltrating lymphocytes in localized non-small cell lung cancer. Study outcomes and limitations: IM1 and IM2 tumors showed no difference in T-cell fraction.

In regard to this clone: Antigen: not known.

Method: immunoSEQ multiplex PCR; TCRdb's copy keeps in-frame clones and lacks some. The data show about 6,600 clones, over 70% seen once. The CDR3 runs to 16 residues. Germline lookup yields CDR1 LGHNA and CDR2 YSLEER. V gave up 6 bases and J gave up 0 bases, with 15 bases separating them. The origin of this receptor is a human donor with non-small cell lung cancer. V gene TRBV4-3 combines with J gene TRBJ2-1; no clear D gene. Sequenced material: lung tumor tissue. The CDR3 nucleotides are TGCGCCAGCAGTCAACTCGCAGAAAGCTCCTACAATGAGCAGTTCTTC. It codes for CASSQLAESSYNEQFF.